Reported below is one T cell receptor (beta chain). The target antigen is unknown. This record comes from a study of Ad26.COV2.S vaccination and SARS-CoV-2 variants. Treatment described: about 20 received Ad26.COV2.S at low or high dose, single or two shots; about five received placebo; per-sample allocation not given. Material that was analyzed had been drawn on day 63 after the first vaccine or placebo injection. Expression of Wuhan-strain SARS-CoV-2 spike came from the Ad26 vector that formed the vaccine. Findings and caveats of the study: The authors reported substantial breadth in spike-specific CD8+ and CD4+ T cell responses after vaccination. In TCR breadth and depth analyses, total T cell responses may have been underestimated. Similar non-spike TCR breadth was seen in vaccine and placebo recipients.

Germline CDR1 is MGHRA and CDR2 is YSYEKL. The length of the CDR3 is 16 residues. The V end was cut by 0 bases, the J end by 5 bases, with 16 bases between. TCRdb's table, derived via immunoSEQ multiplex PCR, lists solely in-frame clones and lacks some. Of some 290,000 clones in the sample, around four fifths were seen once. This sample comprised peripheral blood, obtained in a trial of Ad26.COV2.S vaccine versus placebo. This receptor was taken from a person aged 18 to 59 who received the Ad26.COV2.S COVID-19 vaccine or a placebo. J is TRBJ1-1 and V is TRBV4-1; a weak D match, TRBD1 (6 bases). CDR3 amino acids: CASSQDEGGRGTEAFF. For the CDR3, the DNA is TGCGCCAGCAGCCAAGATGAGGGGGGGCGAGGAACTGAAGCTTTCTTT.